This T cell receptor beta chain stems from a study of blood T cell repertoires in COVID-19. On the study more broadly: COVID-19 samples, acute and convalescent, were from the United States, Italy and Spain. From T cells, B-cell-depleted T cells, or PBMCs came the material, which was cDNA or gDNA.

Data came from immunoSEQ multiplex PCR; TCRdb stores just in-frame clones and leaves some out. This sample yields more than 65,000 clones, of which around 83% are seen a single time; 8.5% to 10% belongs to the top ten. This CDR3 has 15 amino acids. CDR1 and CDR2 (germline): MNHEY, SVGAGI. The V gene end was trimmed by 6 bases and the J gene end by 6 bases; junction bases not matched to a gene: 10. Sequencing used peripheral blood. The chain employs TRBV6-5 and TRBJ1-5; 8 positions agree with TRBD1. The source of this sequence is an elderly woman with acute or convalescent COVID-19. The DNA of the CDR3 is TGTGCCAGCAGATTTGACAGGGGTTTCGGTCAGCCCCAGCATTTT. It translates to CASRFDRGFGQPQHF.